This TCR beta chain was retrieved from a study of beta chain features in type 1 diabetes. One heparinised blood draw, averaging about 116 mL, came from each donor. Based on CD45RO/CCR7/CD25/CD127/CD95/CD27, CD4+ regulatory, stem cell-like memory, naive and central memory cells were sorted. From germline, CDR1 is KGHSH and CDR2 LQKENI. The CDR3 runs to 15 residues. Trimming pared 3 bases from V and 1 base from J, leaving 11 bases between. TCRB transcripts that were expressed got sequenced, as all of the isolated RNA had been reverse transcribed. Libraries were prepared by immunoSEQ multiplex PCR; TCRdb keeps only in-frame clonotypes and omits some of them. Of under 850,000 clones listed, roughly 13% are singletons. This clone was recorded a few times. The antigen remains unidentified. Study results and limitations: All four CD4+ subsets of Type 1 diabetes patients contained TCRB CDR3s that were moderately but significantly shorter. In the patient group, naive, central memory and Treg TCRB repertoires seemed more alike than in the healthy donor group. For type 1 diabetes patients, VDJ junctions showed fewer insertions and more deletions.

The rearrangement links TRBV18 to TRBJ2-3; D is uncertain. The sample comprised naive CD4+ T cells from blood. The clonotype was recovered from a man aged 18 to 30 with type 1 diabetes. CDR3 DNA sequence: TGTGCCAGCTCACCTCAGGAGCATGGCACAGATACGCAGTATTTT. It is translated as CASSPQEHGTDTQYF.